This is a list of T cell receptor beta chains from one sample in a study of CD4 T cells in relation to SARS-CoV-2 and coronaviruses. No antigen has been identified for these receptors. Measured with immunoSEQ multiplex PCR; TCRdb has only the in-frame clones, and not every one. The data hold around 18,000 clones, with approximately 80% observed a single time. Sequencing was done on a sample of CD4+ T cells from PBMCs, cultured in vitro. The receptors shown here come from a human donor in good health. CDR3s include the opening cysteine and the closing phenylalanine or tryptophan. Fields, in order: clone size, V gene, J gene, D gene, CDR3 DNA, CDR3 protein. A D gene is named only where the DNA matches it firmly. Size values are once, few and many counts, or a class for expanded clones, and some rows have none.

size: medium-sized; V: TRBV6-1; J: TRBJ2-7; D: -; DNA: TGTGCCAGCAGTGAGGGGGGCAGCTCCTACGAGCAGTACTTC; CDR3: CASSEGGSSYEQYF
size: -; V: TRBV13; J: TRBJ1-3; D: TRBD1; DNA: TGTGCCAGCAGAGAAGGGGGCCGGTCTGGAAACACCATATATTTT; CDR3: CASREGGRSGNTIYF
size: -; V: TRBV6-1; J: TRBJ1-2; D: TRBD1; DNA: TGTGCCAGCAGTGAAGTCGGGATTCCCGGACAGGGGGTCTCTGGCTACACCTTC; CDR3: CASSEVGIPGQGVSGYTF
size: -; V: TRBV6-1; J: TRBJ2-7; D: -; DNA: TGTGCCAGCAGTGAAGCGCACACACGCGAGCAGTACTTC; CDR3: CASSEAHTREQYF
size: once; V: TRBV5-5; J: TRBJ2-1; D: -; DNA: TGTGCCAGCAGCTTGGGCCTCCCTAACAATGAGCAGTTCTTC; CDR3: CASSLGLPNNEQFF
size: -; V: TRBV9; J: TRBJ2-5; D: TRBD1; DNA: TGTGCCAGCAGCGTAGGGTCAGGGGGAGAGACCCAGTACTTC; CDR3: CASSVGSGGETQYF
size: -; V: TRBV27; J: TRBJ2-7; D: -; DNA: TGTGCCAGCAGTTCGCCTGGACCCTACGAGCAGTACTTC; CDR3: CASSSPGPYEQYF
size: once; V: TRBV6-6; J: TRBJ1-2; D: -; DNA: TGTGCCAGCCTTAACCGAGGCTGGGAACTTAACTATGGCTACACCTTC; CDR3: CASLNRGWELNYGYTF
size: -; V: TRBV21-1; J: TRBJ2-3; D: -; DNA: TGTGCCAGCAGCAATCCCGGGACAGGGGTAACAGATACGCAGTATTTT; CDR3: CASSNPGTGVTDTQYF
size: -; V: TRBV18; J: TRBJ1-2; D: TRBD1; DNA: TGTGCCAGCTCACCACCAGGGGAGGGGGCGCGGTATGGCTACACCTTC; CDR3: CASSPPGEGARYGYTF
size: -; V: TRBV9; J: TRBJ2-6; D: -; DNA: TGTGCCAGCAGCCCGACTACAGGGCCCTTTCCTTCTGGGGCCAACGTCCTGACTTTC; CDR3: CASSPTTGPFPSGANVLTF
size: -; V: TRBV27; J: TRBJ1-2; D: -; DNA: TGTGCCAGCAGTCCGATTCGTGGCTACACCTTC; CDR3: CASSPIRGYTF
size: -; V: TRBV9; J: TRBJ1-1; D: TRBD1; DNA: TGTGCCAGCAGCGTAGTGTCGGGACAGGGGTCTTTCTTT; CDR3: CASSVVSGQGSFF
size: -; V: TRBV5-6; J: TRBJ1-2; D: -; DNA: TGTGCCAGCAGCTTACAGGACGGATACTATGGCTACACCTTC; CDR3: CASSLQDGYYGYTF
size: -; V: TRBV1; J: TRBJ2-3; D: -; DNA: TGCACCAGCAGCCAAAGGGGCCAGTACTCAGATACGCAGTATTTT; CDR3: CTSSQRGQYSDTQYF
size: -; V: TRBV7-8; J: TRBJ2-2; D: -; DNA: TGTGCCAGCAGCTCCTTGAGGGTTAACACCGGGGAGCTGTTTTTT; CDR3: CASSSLRVNTGELFF
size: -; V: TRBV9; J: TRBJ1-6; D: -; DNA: TGTGCCAGCAGCGTCGCAGGTTCACCCCTCCACTTT; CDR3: CASSVAGSPLHF
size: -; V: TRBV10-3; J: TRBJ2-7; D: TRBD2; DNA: TGTGCCATCAGCCTAGCGGGAGCACCCTACGAGCAGTACTTC; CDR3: CAISLAGAPYEQYF
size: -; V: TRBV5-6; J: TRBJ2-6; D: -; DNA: TGTGCCAGCAGCTTGCTTTCAGGCTCTGGGGCCAACGTCCTGACTTTC; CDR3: CASSLLSGSGANVLTF
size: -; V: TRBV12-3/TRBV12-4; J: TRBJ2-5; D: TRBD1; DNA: TGTGCCAGCACCTCAGGGGGAGAGACCCAGTACTTC; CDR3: CASTSGGETQYF
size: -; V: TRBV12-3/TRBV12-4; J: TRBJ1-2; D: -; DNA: TGTGCCAGCAGTTTAGCTGAATATGGCTACACCTTC; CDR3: CASSLAEYGYTF
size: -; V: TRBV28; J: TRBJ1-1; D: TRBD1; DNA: TGTGCCAGCAGTTGGACAGGGGGAAAAACTGAAGCTTTCTTT; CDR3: CASSWTGGKTEAFF
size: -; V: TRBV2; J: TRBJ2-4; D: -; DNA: TGTGCCAGCAGGGACAAGGGGTTCCTATCGGACATTCAGTACTTC; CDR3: CASRDKGFLSDIQYF
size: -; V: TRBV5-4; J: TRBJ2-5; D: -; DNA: TGTGCCAGCAGCTTAGGGACTCGCGGAGAGACCCAGTACTTC; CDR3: CASSLGTRGETQYF
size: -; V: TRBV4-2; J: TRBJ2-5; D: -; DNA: TGTGCCAGCCGTCCGGCGGCTAACATCCAAGAGACCCAGTACTTC; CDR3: CASRPAANIQETQYF
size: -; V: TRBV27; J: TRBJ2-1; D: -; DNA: TGTGCCAGCAGGCGACAGATTTCCAATGAGCAGTTCTTC; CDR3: CASRRQISNEQFF
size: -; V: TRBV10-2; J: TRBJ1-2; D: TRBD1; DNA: TGCGCCAGCAGTGAGTCGTGGGACAGGGGCGATGGCTACACCTTC; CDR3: CASSESWDRGDGYTF
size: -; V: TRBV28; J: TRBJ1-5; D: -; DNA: TGTGCCAGCAGTTTGAGCCCCGACGGGGTGGGCAATCAGCCCCAGCATTTT; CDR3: CASSLSPDGVGNQPQHF
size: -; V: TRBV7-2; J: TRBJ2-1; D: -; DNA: TGTGCCAGCAGCTTAGTTGGGAGGGGGTCAAATGAGCAGTTCTTC; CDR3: CASSLVGRGSNEQFF
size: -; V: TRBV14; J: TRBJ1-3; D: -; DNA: TGTGCCAGCAGATCAGGGGCAGGAAACACCATATATTTT; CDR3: CASRSGAGNTIYF
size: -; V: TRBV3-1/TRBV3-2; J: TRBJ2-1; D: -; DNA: TGTGCCAGCAGCCAGCCACTGGCAGAGCAGTTCTTC; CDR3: CASSQPLAEQFF
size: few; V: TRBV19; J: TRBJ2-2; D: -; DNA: TGTGCCAGTAGTAAAGGACGGGAAAGATCCGGGGAGCTGTTTTTT; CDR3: CASSKGRERSGELFF